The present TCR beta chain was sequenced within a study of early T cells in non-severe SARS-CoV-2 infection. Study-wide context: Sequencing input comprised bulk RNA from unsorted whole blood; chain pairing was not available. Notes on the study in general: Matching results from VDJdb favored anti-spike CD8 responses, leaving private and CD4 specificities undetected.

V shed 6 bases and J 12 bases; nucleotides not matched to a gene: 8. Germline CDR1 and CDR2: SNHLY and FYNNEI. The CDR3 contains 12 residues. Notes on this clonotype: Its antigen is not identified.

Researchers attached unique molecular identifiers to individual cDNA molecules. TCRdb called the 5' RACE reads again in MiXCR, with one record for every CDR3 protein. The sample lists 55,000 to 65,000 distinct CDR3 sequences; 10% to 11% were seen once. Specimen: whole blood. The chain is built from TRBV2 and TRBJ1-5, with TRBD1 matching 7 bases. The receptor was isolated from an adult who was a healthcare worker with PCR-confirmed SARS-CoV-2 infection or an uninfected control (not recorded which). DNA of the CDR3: TGTGCCAGCAGAGAGAGACAGGGCATCCAGCATTTT. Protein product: CASRERQGIQHF.